This T cell receptor (beta chain) derives from a study of shared T cell receptors in the human thymus. Germline lookup yields CDR1 SGHRS and CDR2 YFSETQ. The CDR3 has 14 residues. The V end lost 2 bases, the J end lost 8 bases, and 16 bases lay between the germline ends. The method was immunoSEQ multiplex PCR; TCRdb's version includes in-frame clones alone and lacks a portion of them. The sample has just under 550,000 clones, approximately 78% seen once. The sample was also linked to a second study, of human thymus T cells.

Sequenced input: thymocytes. The TCR comes from a boy under three years old with a congenital heart defect. The chain couples TRBV5-1 to TRBJ1-1; no firm D call. The CDR3 nucleotides are TGCGCCAGCAGCTTCCGGGCTCGGACTGGCGAAGCTTTCTTT. It translates to CASSFRARTGEAFF.